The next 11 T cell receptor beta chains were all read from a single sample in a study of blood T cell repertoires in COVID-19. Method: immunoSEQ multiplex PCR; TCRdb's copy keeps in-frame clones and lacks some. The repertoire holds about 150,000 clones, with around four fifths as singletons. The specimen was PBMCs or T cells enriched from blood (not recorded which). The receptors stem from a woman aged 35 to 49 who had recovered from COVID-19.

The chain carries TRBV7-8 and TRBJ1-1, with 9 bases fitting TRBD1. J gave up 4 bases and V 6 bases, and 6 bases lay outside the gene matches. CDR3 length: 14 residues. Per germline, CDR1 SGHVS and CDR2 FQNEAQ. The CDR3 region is CASSYGTGTTEAFF. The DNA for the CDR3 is TGTGCCAGCAGTTACGGGACAGGGACCACTGAAGCTTTCTTT.

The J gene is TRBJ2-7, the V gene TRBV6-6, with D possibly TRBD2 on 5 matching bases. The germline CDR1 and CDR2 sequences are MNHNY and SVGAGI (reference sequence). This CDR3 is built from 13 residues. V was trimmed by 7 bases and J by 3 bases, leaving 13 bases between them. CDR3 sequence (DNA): TGTGCCAGCACCAACGGGGAAGTCTACGAGCAGTACTTC. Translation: CASTNGEVYEQYF.

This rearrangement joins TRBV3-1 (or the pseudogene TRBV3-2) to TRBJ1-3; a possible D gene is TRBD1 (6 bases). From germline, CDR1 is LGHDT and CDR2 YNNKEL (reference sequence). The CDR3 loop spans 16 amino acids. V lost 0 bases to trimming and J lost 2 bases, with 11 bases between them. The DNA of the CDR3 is TGTGCCAGCAGCCAAGACAATGAGGGGGCTGGAAACACCATATATTTT. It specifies CASSQDNEGAGNTIYF.

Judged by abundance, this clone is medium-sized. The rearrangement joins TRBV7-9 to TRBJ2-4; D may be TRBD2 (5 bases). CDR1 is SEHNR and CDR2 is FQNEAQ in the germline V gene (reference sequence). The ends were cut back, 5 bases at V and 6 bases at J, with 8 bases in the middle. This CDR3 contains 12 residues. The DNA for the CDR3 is TGTGCCAGCAGCCCGGACTCAAACATTCAGTACTTC. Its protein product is CASSPDSNIQYF.

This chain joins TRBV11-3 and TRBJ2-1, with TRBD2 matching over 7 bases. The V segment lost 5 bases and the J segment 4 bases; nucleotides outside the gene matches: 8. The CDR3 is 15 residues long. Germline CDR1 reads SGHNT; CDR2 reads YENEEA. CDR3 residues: CASSPGLVAYNEQFF. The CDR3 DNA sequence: TGTGCCAGCAGCCCCGGACTAGTAGCGTACAATGAGCAGTTCTTC.

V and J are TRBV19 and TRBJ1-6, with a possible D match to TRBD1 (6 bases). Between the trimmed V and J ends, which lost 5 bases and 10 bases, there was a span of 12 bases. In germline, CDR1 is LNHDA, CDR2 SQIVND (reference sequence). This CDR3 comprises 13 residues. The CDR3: CASSRGAGSPLHF. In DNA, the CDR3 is TGTGCCAGTAGTCGGGGGGCTGGGTCACCCCTCCACTTT.

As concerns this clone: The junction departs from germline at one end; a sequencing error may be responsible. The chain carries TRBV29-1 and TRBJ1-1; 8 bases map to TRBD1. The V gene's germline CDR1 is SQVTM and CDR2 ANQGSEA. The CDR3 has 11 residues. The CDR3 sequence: CSFDRGTEAFF. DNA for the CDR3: TGCAGCTTTGACAGGGGCACTGAAGCTTTCTTT.

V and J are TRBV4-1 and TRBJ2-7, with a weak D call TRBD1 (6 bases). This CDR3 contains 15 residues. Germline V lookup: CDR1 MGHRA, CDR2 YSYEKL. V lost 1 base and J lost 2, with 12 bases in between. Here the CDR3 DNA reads TGCGCCAGCAGCCAAGTCCCAGGGGACACCTACGAGCAGTACTTC. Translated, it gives CASSQVPGDTYEQYF.

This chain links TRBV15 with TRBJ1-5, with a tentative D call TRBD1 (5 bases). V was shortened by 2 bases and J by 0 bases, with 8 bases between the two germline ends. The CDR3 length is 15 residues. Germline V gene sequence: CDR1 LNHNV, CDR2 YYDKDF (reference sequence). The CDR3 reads CATSRPGFSNQPQHF. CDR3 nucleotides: TGTGCCACCAGCAGACCAGGGTTTAGCAATCAGCCCCAGCATTTT.

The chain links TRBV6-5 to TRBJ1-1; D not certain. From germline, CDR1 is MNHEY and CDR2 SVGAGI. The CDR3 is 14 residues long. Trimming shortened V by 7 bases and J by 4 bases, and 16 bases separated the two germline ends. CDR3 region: CASTDRGWVTEAFF. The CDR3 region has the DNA TGTGCCAGCACCGACCGAGGGTGGGTCACTGAAGCTTTCTTT.

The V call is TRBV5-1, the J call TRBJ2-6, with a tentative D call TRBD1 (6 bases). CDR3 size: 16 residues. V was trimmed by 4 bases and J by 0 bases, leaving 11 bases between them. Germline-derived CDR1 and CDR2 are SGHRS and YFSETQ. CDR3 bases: TGCGCCAGCAGCGAAGAGACAGGCTCTGGGGCCAACGTCCTGACTTTC. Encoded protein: CASSEETGSGANVLTF.